The T cell receptor (beta chain) described here comes from a study of identifying expanded T cells in peripheral blood. As regards this clone: The antigen is undetermined.

The V gene's germline CDR1 is MNHEY and CDR2 SVGAGI. The CDR3 consists of 13 residues. Trimming took 5 bases from V and 7 from J, leaving 9 bases between them. Points from the study as a whole: Approximately 2-week clone count variance significantly increased as total template count grew.

Collection occurred without any documented infections or immune events in donors. Profiling relied on immunoSEQ multiplex PCR, and the TCRdb table lists in-frame clones only, not all of them. The sample records around 47,000 clones, roughly 82% being singletons. This receptor was taken from a person between 18 and 69 years old in good health. The J gene is TRBJ1-6, the V gene TRBV6-5; D is unresolved. The sample comprised blood. Here the CDR3 DNA reads TGTGCCAGCAGTCGGACGGTAAATTCACCCCTCCACTTT. This codes for CASSRTVNSPLHF.